This is a list of T cell receptor beta chains from one sample in a study of identical twins. TCRdb analysed the 5' RACE reads with MiXCR anew, one entry per CDR3 protein. Of roughly 240,000 distinct CDR3 sequences listed, 5.5% to 7% were seen once; the top ten hold 3.5% to 4%. These sequences were also reported in another study, on yellow fever vaccine responses in identical twins.

The source material was memory (CD45RO+) T cells sorted from blood. These receptors all stem from a woman younger than 30 in good health. The CDR3 runs from the conserved cysteine through the conserved F or W. D genes are given only for firm matches. The size field is filled for only some rows; it gives once, few, many or a size class.

clone_size	v_call	d_call	j_call	cdr3_nt	cdr3_aa
few	TRBV5-1	-	TRBJ2-2	TGCGCCAGCCGAACAGTCCTTAACACCGGGGAGCTGTTTTTT	CASRTVLNTGELFF
many	TRBV20-1	TRBD2	TRBJ2-1	TGCAGTGCTACTTCGACTAGCGGGAGCTCCTATGAGCAGTTCTTC	CSATSTSGSSYEQFF
few	TRBV5-6	-	TRBJ2-7	TGTGCCAGCAGCTTCTTGGACTCCTCCCTGGGCTACGAGCAGTACTTC	CASSFLDSSLGYEQYF
many	TRBV7-9	-	TRBJ1-1	TGTGCCAGCAGCTTAGCGCCGTCAGGGATCCGAGCTTTCTTT	CASSLAPSGIRAFF
-	TRBV2	-	TRBJ2-3	TGTGCCAGCGGGCGGGGCCCCCCTCGCGATACGCAGTATTTT	CASGRGPPRDTQYF
many	TRBV13	TRBD2	TRBJ2-3	TGTGCCAGCAGCTGGCTGGGACTAGCGTTATTAAATACGCAGTATTTT	CASSWLGLALLNTQYF
-	TRBV27	TRBD1	TRBJ2-3	TGTGCCAGCAGTACCCGGGACAGGGGGAGAGAAGGCACAGATACGCAGTATTTT	CASSTRDRGREGTDTQYF
many	TRBV5-1	TRBD1	TRBJ2-1	TGCGCCAGCAGCATCCGGGACAGGGACTACAATGAGCAGTTCTTC	CASSIRDRDYNEQFF
-	TRBV2	TRBD2	TRBJ2-7	TGTGCCAGCAGTGGGAGTGAGCGGGAGGTCTCCGAGCAGTACTTC	CASSGSEREVSEQYF
few	TRBV6-1	-	TRBJ1-3	TGTGCCAGCAGCCTCGCCTCGGCGGGTGGAAACACCATATATTTT	CASSLASAGGNTIYF
many	TRBV12-3/TRBV12-4	-	TRBJ1-2	TGTGCCACCCGGAACTTGGGGAGCAGTGGCTACACCTTC	CATRNLGSSGYTF
-	TRBV6-5	-	TRBJ2-7	TGTGCCAGCAGTTACGTTGGCCTTTCGGGAGAGCAGTACTTC	CASSYVGLSGEQYF
-	TRBV12-3/TRBV12-4	TRBD1	TRBJ1-1	TGTGCCAGCAGATCTCGACAGGGGGCGGATACTGAAGCTTTCTTT	CASRSRQGADTEAFF
-	TRBV5-1	TRBD2	TRBJ2-7	TGCGCCAGCCGATGGGGGGGAGAGACAAGAGAGCAGTACTTC	CASRWGGETREQYF
-	TRBV20-1	TRBD2	TRBJ2-7	TGCTGTGCTAGTCGGGCTAGCGGGAAGATCTACGAGCAGTACTTC	CCASRASGKIYEQYF
-	TRBV11-2	-	TRBJ2-3	TGTGCCAGCAGCATTCTTTGGGCTGACACAGATACGCAGTATTTT	CASSILWADTDTQYF
few	TRBV3-1	TRBD1	TRBJ1-4	TGTGCCAGCAGCGATACCGGGACAGCTGTGGAAAAACTGTTTTTT	CASSDTGTAVEKLFF
few	TRBV12-3/TRBV12-4	-	TRBJ2-1	TGTGCCAGCAGTGCGAGCTACAATGAGCAGTTCTTC	CASSASYNEQFF
many	TRBV28	-	TRBJ1-1	TGTGCCAGCACCACAGTGAACACTGAAGCTTTCTTT	CASTTVNTEAFF
few	TRBV18	TRBD2	TRBJ2-1	TGTGCCAGCCACCTGAATCGGGGGGACAATGAGCAGTTCTTC	CASHLNRGDNEQFF
-	TRBV29-1	-	TRBJ1-1	TGCAGCGTTAGGGTTAGCATTAACACTGAAGCTTTCTTT	CSVRVSINTEAFF
many	TRBV12-3/TRBV12-4	-	TRBJ2-2	TGTGCCAGCAGTTTAACGGCAGGCTCGGCCGGGGAGCTGTTTTTT	CASSLTAGSAGELFF
-	TRBV10-3	-	TRBJ2-1	TGTGCCATCAGTGCGCAGGTCGGCTCCTACAATGAGCAGTTCTTC	CAISAQVGSYNEQFF
-	TRBV27	TRBD2	TRBJ2-3	TGTGCCAGTAATTGGGCTAGCGGGAGTTTAGCAGATACGCAGTATTTT	CASNWASGSLADTQYF
many	TRBV5-5	TRBD1	TRBJ2-3	TGTGCCAGCAGCCCGGGGGACAGGGGAACCACAGATACGCAGTATTTT	CASSPGDRGTTDTQYF
few	TRBV7-2	-	TRBJ1-3	TGTGCCAGCAGCCCTTCTGGACGTATCTCTGGAAACACCATATATTTT	CASSPSGRISGNTIYF
-	TRBV28	TRBD2	TRBJ2-1	TGTGCCAGCAGTTTAGTGCTAGCGGGAGCTCAGATCGATGAGCAGTTCTTC	CASSLVLAGAQIDEQFF
few	TRBV7-6	-	TRBJ2-2	TGTGCCAGCAGCTTAGACTTCAACACCGGGGAGCTGTTTTTT	CASSLDFNTGELFF
many	TRBV2	-	TRBJ1-5	TGTGCCAGCAGGTCGGGGATTTTAGGCAATCAGCCCCAGCATTTT	CASRSGILGNQPQHF
many	TRBV4-1	TRBD2	TRBJ2-1	TGCGCCAGCACCAGCCTAGCGGGGTTTAATGAGCAGTTCTTC	CASTSLAGFNEQFF